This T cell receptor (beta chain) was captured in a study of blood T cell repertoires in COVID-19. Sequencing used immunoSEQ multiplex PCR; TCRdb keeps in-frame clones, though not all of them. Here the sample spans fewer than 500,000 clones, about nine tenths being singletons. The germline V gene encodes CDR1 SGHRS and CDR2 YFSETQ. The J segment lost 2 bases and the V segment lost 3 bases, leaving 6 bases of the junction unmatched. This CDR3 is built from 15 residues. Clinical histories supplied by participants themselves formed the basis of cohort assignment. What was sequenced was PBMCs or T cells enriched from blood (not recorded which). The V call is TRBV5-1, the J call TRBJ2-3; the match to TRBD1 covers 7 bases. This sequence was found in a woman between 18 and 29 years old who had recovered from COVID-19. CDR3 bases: TGCGCCAGCAGCTCCGGGACAGACAACACAGATACGCAGTATTTT. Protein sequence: CASSSGTDNTDTQYF. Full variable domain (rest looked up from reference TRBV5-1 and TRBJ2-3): KAGVTQTPRYLIKTRGQQVTLSCSPISGHRSVSWYQQTPGQGLQFLFEYFSETQRNKGNFPGRFSGRQFSNSRSEMNVSTLELGDSALYLCASSSGTDNTDTQYFGPGTRLTVL.